This entry describes one TCR beta chain. What it recognizes is unknown. The data were obtained in a study of CD8 T cells in Susac syndrome. Whole-study findings and limits: The study conceded that relatively few individuals underwent its TCR sequencing and HLA analysis.

After removal of 3 bases from V and 9 bases from J, the junction contained 9 bases not matched to a gene. This CDR3 contains 15 residues. Germline V gives CDR1 SGHTA, CDR2 FQGNSA. When the RNA was reverse transcribed, random hexamers were used with an input of about 0.5 to 1 ug. Via MiXCR, TCRdb re-called the immunoSEQ multiplex PCR reads, giving one row per CDR3 protein. The table lists some 120,000 distinct CDR3 sequences, approximately 94% of them singletons, with around 0.13% in the top ten. Sequencing of TCR beta drew on CD8+ and CD4+ T cells from blood. The sequenced sample was CD4+ T cells from PBMCs. The chain combines TRBV7-2 with TRBJ2-1, with 9 bases identical to TRBD2. This TCR came from a human donor with multiple sclerosis. The DNA of the CDR3 is TGTGCCAGCAGCTTTAGCGGGAGCTTTGGAAGTGAGCAGTTCTTC. Translating gives CASSFSGSFGSEQFF.